Each of the 27 T cell receptor beta chains below was sequenced from the same sample in a study of CD8 T cells in ankylosing spondylitis (dated by TCRdb to about 2017). Library generation was performed with 5' RACE. The sequencer listed for this sample is Illumina HiSeq 2500. TCRdb applied fastp at Q25 and MiXCR to the public reads, then kept only in-frame beta chains. Here each entry gathers all rows of one CDR3 protein and keeps the most common genes and DNA. The sample table contains some 200,000 distinct CDR3 sequences; only one count was recorded for around 24% of them. Approximately 6.6% of the sample belongs to the ten largest clones. The source material was blood, either unsorted or a sorted T cell fraction (not recorded which). These TCRs come from a male donor with ankylosing spondylitis or in good health (not recorded which).

V is TRBV5-1 and J is TRBJ2-5; TRBD2 matches at 11 bases. Looked up from germline, CDR1 is SGHRS and CDR2 is YFSETQ. V lost 2 bases to trimming and J lost 1 base; unmatched junction nucleotides: 4. The CDR3 loop spans 16 amino acids. CDR3 in amino acids: CASSFSGTSGQETQYF. CDR3 in DNA: TGCGCCAGCAGCTTCTCCGGGACTAGCGGCCAAGAGACCCAGTACTTC. Combining the CDR3 with reference TRBV5-1 and TRBJ2-5 gives the whole variable domain KAGVTQTPRYLIKTRGQQVTLSCSPISGHRSVSWYQQTPGQGLQFLFEYFSETQRNKGNFPGRFSGRQFSNSRSEMNVSTLELGDSALYLCASSFSGTSGQETQYFGPGTRLLVL.

This clonotype was recorded a few times. The genes are TRBV5-1 and TRBJ1-4; no clear D. Per germline, CDR1 SGHRS and CDR2 YFSETQ. V lost 4 bases to trimming and J lost 9 bases, with 10 bases between them. This CDR3 has 12 amino acids. CDR3 region: CASSLDFQKLFF. In nucleotides, the CDR3 is TGCGCCAGCAGCCTAGACTTCCAAAAACTGTTTTTT.

This clonotype occurred many times. J is TRBJ2-1 and V is TRBV29-1; 7 positions match TRBD2. From germline, CDR1 is SQVTM and CDR2 ANQGSEA. This CDR3 region has 14 residues. V shed 2 bases, J shed 1 base, and the junction held 2 bases outside the gene matches. Written as DNA, the CDR3 is TGCAGCGTTGAATGGCGGGAGTCCTACAATGAGCAGTTCTTC. It encodes CSVEWRESYNEQFF.

The chain couples TRBV20-1 to TRBJ1-1; D is unresolved. CDR1 and CDR2 from the germline V gene are DFQATT and SNEGSKA (reference sequence). This CDR3 is 13 amino acids long. V dropped 5 bases and J dropped 1 base, with 11 bases sitting between them. CDR3 bases: TGCAGTGCTGGGGAAGGAACGAACACTGAAGCTTTCTTT. Amino acids: CSAGEGTNTEAFF.

J is TRBJ1-6 and V is TRBV27; D possibly corresponds to TRBD1 (6 bases). The CDR3 loop spans 14 amino acids. The V end was cut by 5 bases, the J end by 11 bases, with 16 bases between. Per germline, CDR1 MNHEY and CDR2 SMNVEV (reference sequence). The CDR3 DNA reads as TGTGCCAGCAGTAAAGGACAGCCGGGAACACCCCTCCACTTT. Its translation is CASSKGQPGTPLHF.

This clonotype has a count of ten or more. The V call is TRBV6-2 or TRBV6-3, the J call TRBJ2-1; maybe TRBD2 (6 bases). The V and J ends lost 9 bases and 7 bases respectively, with 19 bases between them. The length of the CDR3 is 14 residues. CDR1 MNHEY and CDR2 SVGEGT come from the germline V gene. Here the CDR3 reads CASLWREKSNEQFF. The DNA for the CDR3 is TGTGCCAGTCTCTGGCGGGAAAAGTCTAATGAGCAGTTCTTC.

The V gene is TRBV20-1, the J gene TRBJ2-7; the D gene is possibly TRBD1 (6 bases). The ends were cut back, 3 bases at V and 5 bases at J, with 11 bases in the middle. Germline loops: CDR1 DFQATT, CDR2 SNEGSKA (reference sequence). The CDR3 is made up of 12 amino acids. In DNA, the CDR3 is TGCAGTGCTAGCCCCAGGGGTCACGAGCAGTACTTC. This encodes CSASPRGHEQYF.

This clonotype was detected many times. The rearrangement links TRBV29-1 to TRBJ2-2; 13 nucleotides line up with TRBD2. The CDR3 has 18 amino acids. CDR1 SQVTM and CDR2 ANQGSEA come from the germline V gene. Unmatched junction bases numbered 11, after V lost 3 bases and J lost 4 bases. This CDR3 reads CSVDLGTSGRAFTGELFF. As DNA, the CDR3 is TGCAGCGTTGATCTAGGTACTAGCGGGAGGGCCTTCACCGGGGAGCTGTTTTTT.

The J gene is TRBJ2-7, the V gene TRBV20-1; maybe TRBD1 (6 bases). The V and J ends lost 5 bases and 4 bases respectively, with 15 bases between them. Germline V gene data show CDR1 as DFQATT and CDR2 as SNEGSKA (reference sequence). CDR3 length: 13 amino acids. CDR3 loop: CSALRDRTYEQYF. The CDR3, as DNA: TGCAGTGCTCTCCGCGACAGGACATACGAGCAGTACTTC.

This clonotype was seen a single time. The chain joins TRBV6-1 to TRBJ2-1, with 9 bases aligning to TRBD2. The CDR3 contains 15 residues. The ends lost 2 bases at V and 7 bases at J; junction bases unmatched: 6. Germline CDR1 reads MNHNS; CDR2 reads SASEGT. The DNA for the CDR3 is TGTGCCAGCAGTGAATCCGGACTAGCGTATAATGAGCAGTTCTTC. It yields the protein CASSESGLAYNEQFF.

CDR3 amino acids: CASSLGWQGGLGYTF. The CDR3 DNA is TGTGCCAGCAGCTTAGGGTGGCAGGGAGGCCTTGGCTACACCTTC. This chain joins TRBV7-2 and TRBJ1-2; TRBD1 might be the D (5 bases). The CDR3 spans 15 residues. Germline CDR1 and CDR2: SGHTA and FQGNSA. V lost 1 base and J lost 7, with 16 bases in between. The variable domain in full, completed from reference TRBV7-2 and TRBJ1-2, reads GAGVSQSPSNKVTEKGKDVELRCDPISGHTALYWYRQSLGQGLEFLIYFQGNSAPDKSGLPSDRFSAERTGGSVSTLTIQRTQQEDSAVYLCASSLGWQGGLGYTFGSGTRLTVV.

This clonotype was counted at least ten times. The V gene is TRBV6-5, the J gene TRBJ2-3; D ambiguous. Germline lookup yields CDR1 MNHEY and CDR2 SVGAGI. CDR3 length: 12 residues. The V end was cut by 6 bases, the J end by 4 bases, with 8 bases between. CDR3 residues: CASSSRADTQYF. In nucleotides, the CDR3 is TGTGCCAGCAGCTCCAGAGCAGATACGCAGTATTTT.

This chain joins TRBV6-4 and TRBJ2-7, with 13 bases fitting TRBD2. This CDR3 has 15 residues. Losses at the gene ends were 6 bases for V and 2 bases for J; bases not matched to a gene: 4. Germline V gene sequence: CDR1 MRHNA, CDR2 SNTAGT. The CDR3 DNA reads TGTGCCAGCAGGGAACTAGCGGGAGGGCCCTACGAGCAGTACTTC. It specifies CASRELAGGPYEQYF.

This clonotype was seen at least ten times. This chain connects TRBV5-1 to TRBJ2-5, with a weak D call TRBD2 (6 bases). The CDR3 consists of 15 residues. With 7 bases removed from V and 5 bases from J, the gap between germline ends came to 21 bases. Germline lookup yields CDR1 SGHRS and CDR2 YFSETQ. Here the CDR3 DNA reads TGCGCCAGCGCGGGGACGGCAGGGAATTTGGAGACCCAGTACTTC. Its translation is CASAGTAGNLETQYF.

The rearrangement links TRBV18 to TRBJ2-5; 10 bases match TRBD2. Germline lookup yields CDR1 KGHSH and CDR2 LQKENI. The J segment lost 3 bases and the V segment lost 5 bases, leaving 3 bases of the junction unmatched. The CDR3 is made up of 14 amino acids. The CDR3 loop is CASSASGGEETQYF. DNA for the CDR3: TGTGCCAGCTCAGCGAGCGGGGGGGAAGAGACCCAGTACTTC.

This chain links TRBV28 with TRBJ2-7, with a tentative D call TRBD2 (6 bases). This CDR3 is 14 amino acids long. Trimming shortened V by 5 bases and J by 12 bases, and 23 bases separated the two germline ends. Germline V gene sequence: CDR1 MDHEN, CDR2 SYDVKM. The CDR3 nucleotides read TGTGCCAGCAGTAAGGCGGGACGAGGCCAATGGCGGTACTTC. Its protein is CASSKAGRGQWRYF. The full variable domain, in which reference TRBV28 and TRBJ2-7 provide the parts outside the CDR3, is DVKVTQSSRYLVKRTGEKVFLECVQDMDHENMFWYRQDPGLGLRLIYFSYDVKMKEKGDIPEGYSVSREKKERFSLILESASTNQTSMYLCASSKAGRGQWRYFGPGTRLTVT.

This clonotype was found many times. This chain connects TRBV20-1 to TRBJ1-5; 12 bases agree with TRBD1. Trimming cost V 6 bases and J 7 bases; bases outside gene matches: 7. The CDR3 runs 14 residues. Germline V gene lookup returns CDR1 DFQATT and CDR2 SNEGSKA (reference sequence). The CDR3 here is CSAVRGQGAQPQHF. Here the CDR3 DNA reads TGCAGTGCGGTTAGGGGACAGGGGGCACAGCCCCAGCATTTT.

This clonotype was found many times. CDR3 amino acids: CASSLDASNQPQHF. The CDR3 bases are TGCGCCAGCAGCTTGGACGCGTCCAATCAGCCCCAGCATTTT. This sequence joins TRBV5-1 and TRBJ1-5, with unresolved D. The CDR3 is 14 residues long. The V and J ends lost 0 bases and 3 bases respectively, with 7 bases between them. Germline V CDR1 and CDR2: SGHRS, YFSETQ.

This clonotype was recorded at least ten times. The V call is TRBV29-1, the J call TRBJ2-3, with D perhaps matching TRBD1 or TRBD2 (7 bases each). The CDR3 is made up of 14 amino acids. Germline assignment: CDR1 SQVTM and CDR2 ANQGSEA. V was cut by 7 bases and J by 0 bases, with 14 bases left in between. CDR3 in amino acids: CSASGGASTDTQYF. The CDR3 bases are TGCAGCGCCTCAGGGGGGGCCAGCACAGATACGCAGTATTTT.

The chain combines TRBV20-1 with TRBJ2-3; TRBD1 is a possible D gene (6 bases). The CDR3 covers 14 residues. Deletions cut 0 bases from V and 9 bases from J, with 16 bases between. CDR1 and CDR2 (germline): DFQATT, SNEGSKA (reference sequence). The CDR3 here is CSARDRLGGRTQYF. CDR3 coding DNA: TGCAGTGCTAGAGATCGGCTAGGGGGTAGGACGCAGTATTTT.

This clonotype was found many times. V usage is TRBV12-3 or TRBV12-4 and J usage is TRBJ2-1; TRBD2 is a possible D gene (6 bases). The V and J ends lost 5 bases and 8 bases respectively, with 13 bases between them. CDR3 length equals 13 residues. CDR3 protein: CASSLGGLHEQFF. The CDR3 DNA reads as TGTGCCAGCAGTCTCGGAGGGCTCCATGAGCAGTTCTTC.

The rearrangement links TRBV20-1 to TRBJ2-3; D gene ambiguous. In germline, CDR1 is DFQATT, CDR2 SNEGSKA (reference sequence). Trimming shortened V by 2 bases and J by 0 bases, and 9 bases separated the two germline ends. This CDR3 contains 14 residues. CDR3 DNA sequence: TGCAGTGCTAGACCCCTATCGAGCACAGATACGCAGTATTTT. This encodes CSARPLSSTDTQYF.

This clonotype was observed many times. V gene TRBV7-3 combines with J gene TRBJ2-6; a weak D match, TRBD1 (5 bases). V was clipped by 2 bases and J by 4 bases, with 12 bases between them. CDR3 size: 16 residues. Per germline, CDR1 SGHTA and CDR2 FQGTGA. CDR3 loop: CASSLESGYGANVLTF. CDR3 coding DNA: TGTGCCAGCAGCTTAGAGTCAGGGTACGGGGCCAACGTCCTGACTTTC.

V gene TRBV15 combines with J gene TRBJ2-6; tentatively, D is TRBD2 (8 bases). Trimming stripped 0 bases from V and 2 bases from J, with 14 bases between. CDR1 is LNHNV and CDR2 is YYDKDF in the germline V gene (reference sequence). The CDR3 extends over 18 amino acids. CDR3 bases: TGTGCCACCAGCAGAGATCGGGAGGGGGCCCCTGGGGCCAACGTCCTGACTTTC. Its protein is CATSRDREGAPGANVLTF.

The sample holds many counts of this clonotype. The chain carries TRBV20-1 and TRBJ2-5; D unclear. V shed 5 bases and J shed 9 bases, with 16 bases lying between them. CDR3 size: 12 residues. Germline-derived CDR1 and CDR2 are DFQATT and SNEGSKA (reference sequence). The CDR3 reads CSASLTGAAQYF. CDR3 DNA sequence: TGCAGTGCTTCTTTAACTGGTGCAGCCCAGTACTTC.

The chain joins TRBV11-2 to TRBJ2-1; D is ambiguous. Trimming took off 4 bases at V and 6 bases at J, with 19 bases between the two ends. The CDR3 sequence is 16 residues long. The germline V gene encodes CDR1 SGHAT and CDR2 FQNNGV. CDR3 sequence: CASSSQTYLNLNEQFF. CDR3 in DNA: TGTGCCAGCAGCTCACAGACATACTTGAATCTCAATGAGCAGTTCTTC.

The CDR3 protein is CASSVFSGSAAQETQYF. The CDR3 DNA is TGTGCCAGCAGCGTCTTTAGCGGGAGCGCAGCCCAAGAGACCCAGTACTTC. The chain couples TRBV5-6 to TRBJ2-5; the match to TRBD2 covers 9 bases. V shed 4 bases, J shed 1 base, and the junction held 11 bases outside the gene matches. This CDR3 contains 17 residues. The V gene's germline CDR1 is SGHDT and CDR2 YYEEEE.